The 19 T cell receptor beta chains in this list originate from one sample, sequenced in a study of CD8+ T cells in alopecia areata. cDNA prepared by RNA extraction and subsequent reverse transcription served as the template for sequencing. The repertoire was sequenced with immunoSEQ multiplex PCR; TCRdb's copy has only in-frame clones and lacks some. The repertoire holds fewer than 110,000 clones, with around 84% as singletons. This sample's treatment: oral pan-JAK inhibitor, 5-10 mg twice daily. Sequencing used CD8+ T cells sorted from blood, obtained at week 24, from a patient treated with tofacitinib. Receptors originate from a human donor with alopecia areata.

This clone appeared once. The chain joins TRBV5-6 to TRBJ2-1, with D tentatively TRBD2 (5 bases). The V end was cut by 4 bases, the J end by 4 bases, with 9 bases between. CDR1 SGHDT and CDR2 YYEEEE come from the germline V gene. The CDR3 runs to 13 residues. The DNA of the CDR3 is TGTGCCAGCAGCCAGGAGGTTTACAATGAGCAGTTCTTC. It specifies CASSQEVYNEQFF.

V gene TRBV5-1 combines with J gene TRBJ2-7, with 9 bases lining up with TRBD1. V shed 5 bases, J shed 5 bases, and the junction held 8 bases outside the gene matches. Germline CDR1 is SGHRS and CDR2 is YFSETQ. This CDR3 comprises 14 residues. The CDR3 is CASRHGTGRDEQYF. The CDR3 bases are TGCGCCAGCAGACACGGGACAGGGAGGGACGAGCAGTACTTC.

The chain joins TRBV27 to TRBJ2-7, with TRBD1 matching over 12 bases. From germline, CDR1 is MNHEY and CDR2 SMNVEV (reference sequence). Unmatched junction bases numbered 15, after V lost 3 bases and J lost 6 bases. This CDR3 spans 18 amino acids. The CDR3 region has the DNA TGTGCCAGCAGTTTGTTGGGGACAGGGGGCATTGTCACCTCCGAGCAGTACTTC. Amino acid sequence: CASSLLGTGGIVTSEQYF.

The gene calls are TRBV28 and TRBJ2-7, with 13 bases lining up with TRBD2. Looked up from germline, CDR1 is MDHEN and CDR2 is SYDVKM. The CDR3 covers 16 residues. V lost 2 bases and J lost 4; bases outside the gene matches: 5. The chain's CDR3 is CASSLRTSGGRYEQYF. In DNA form, the CDR3 reads TGTGCCAGCAGTTTACGGACTAGCGGGGGCAGGTACGAGCAGTACTTC.

CDR3 sequence reads: CASSVSGGVGTDTQYF. DNA for the CDR3: TGTGCCAGCAGCGTGAGTGGCGGAGTTGGCACAGATACGCAGTATTTT. V and J are TRBV9 and TRBJ2-3; D uncertain. In germline, CDR1 is SGDLS, CDR2 YYNGEE. V lost 2 bases and J 1 base, leaving 14 bases between the germline ends. This CDR3 spans 16 amino acids.

This clone was observed once. The V and J genes are TRBV5-4 and TRBJ2-3; D perhaps matches TRBD1 (6 bases). The germline V gene has CDR1 SGHNT and CDR2 YYREEE (reference sequence). V lost 5 bases and J 2 bases, leaving 15 bases between the germline ends. The length of the CDR3 is 15 residues. The CDR3 loop is CASRERGSPTDTQYF. The CDR3 DNA reads TGTGCCAGCAGGGAGAGGGGGTCTCCCACAGATACGCAGTATTTT.

The rearrangement joins TRBV5-6 to TRBJ2-2; the D gene is possibly TRBD1 (6 bases). The CDR3 length is 16 residues. Germline CDR1 and CDR2: SGHDT and YYEEEE. The V end was cut by 1 base, the J end by 2 bases, with 12 bases between. The CDR3 here is CASSLPQGTNTGELFF. The CDR3 DNA is TGTGCCAGCAGCTTGCCACAGGGTACCAACACCGGGGAGCTGTTTTTT. Looking up the rest from reference TRBV5-6 and TRBJ2-2 gives the full variable domain: DAGVTQSPTHLIKTRGQQVTLRCSPKSGHDTVSWYQQALGQGPQFIFQYYEEEERQRGNFPDRFSGHQFPNYSSELNVNALLLGDSALYLCASSLPQGTNTGELFFGEGSRLTVL.

V usage is TRBV6-1 and J usage is TRBJ1-2; 7 nucleotides line up with TRBD1. This CDR3 comprises 14 residues. The trim removed 6 bases at V and 4 bases at J, leaving 8 bases unmatched. Germline assignment: CDR1 MNHNS and CDR2 SASEGT. DNA for the CDR3: TGTGCCAGCAGCCGACAGGGAATCAGCTATGGCTACACCTTC. Protein: CASSRQGISYGYTF.

The chain links TRBV5-1 to TRBJ1-4; 10 nucleotides align to TRBD1. The germline CDR1 and CDR2 sequences are SGHRS and YFSETQ. CDR3 length: 15 amino acids. Trimming at V came to 4 bases and at J to 12 bases, leaving 12 bases not matched to a gene. The CDR3 protein is CASSLDRGLSRELFF. The CDR3 coding sequence is TGCGCCAGCAGCCTCGACAGGGGGCTATCGAGAGAACTGTTTTTT.

On this clone itself: The sample has other DNA sequences that encode this CDR3 too. The V and J genes are TRBV6-5 and TRBJ2-5, with D maybe TRBD2 (6 bases). The germline CDR1 and CDR2 sequences are MNHEY and SVGAGI. Between the trimmed V and J ends, which lost 2 bases and 2 bases, there was a span of 9 bases. The CDR3 has 14 residues. The CDR3 here is CASSYGAGQETQYF. In nucleotides, the CDR3 is TGTGCCAGCAGTTACGGGGCGGGACAAGAGACCCAGTACTTC.

The genes are TRBV2 and TRBJ2-7; TRBD1 is a possible D gene (6 bases). This CDR3 spans 14 amino acids. Trimming removed 7 bases at V and 0 bases at J, with 13 bases between. CDR1 is SNHLY and CDR2 is FYNNEI in the germline V gene. The CDR3, as DNA: TGTGCCAGCACCTCACCACAGGGCTCCTACGAGCAGTACTTC. It encodes CASTSPQGSYEQYF.

The chain joins TRBV7-9 to TRBJ2-2; 10 bases map to TRBD1. Per germline, CDR1 SEHNR and CDR2 FQNEAQ (reference sequence). The CDR3 runs 16 residues. With 4 bases clipped from V and 7 bases from J, the junction kept 9 bases outside the gene matches. The CDR3 protein is CASSSGTGESVGELFF. Written as DNA, the CDR3 is TGTGCCAGCAGCTCCGGGACAGGGGAGAGCGTCGGGGAGCTGTTTTTT. Together with reference TRBV7-9 and TRBJ2-2, the CDR3 gives the full variable domain: DTGVSQNPRHKITKRGQNVTFRCDPISEHNRLYWYRQTLGQGPEFLTYFQNEAQLEKSRLLSDRFSAERPKGSFSTLEIQRTEQGDSAMYLCASSSGTGESVGELFFGEGSRLTVL.

This chain links TRBV7-8 with TRBJ2-5, with D hard to call. V was pared by 0 bases and J by 1 base, with 9 bases between. Germline V lookup: CDR1 SGHVS, CDR2 FQNEAQ. This CDR3 spans 15 amino acids. CDR3 DNA: TGTGCCAGCAGCTTAGCGTACACCCGCCAAGAGACCCAGTACTTC. Residues: CASSLAYTRQETQYF.

The sample holds a few counts of this clone. This chain links TRBV21-1 with TRBJ2-4; TRBD2, the D gene given by the table, was not confirmed from the DNA. TRBV21-1 is noted as a pseudogene. The length of the CDR3 is 20 residues. CDR3: CASSKEGETSGGLGKNIQYF. DNA for the CDR3: TGTGCCAGCAGCAAAGAAGGCGAGACTAGCGGGGGACTAGGCAAAAACATTCAGTACTTC.

The gene calls are TRBV28 and TRBJ2-1, with unresolved D. The germline V gene has CDR1 MDHEN and CDR2 SYDVKM. The CDR3 loop spans 17 amino acids. Trimming removed 5 bases at V and 3 bases at J, with 20 bases between. DNA for the CDR3: TGTGCCAGCAGTCTCAGTCGGGCTAACCTCAACTACAATGAGCAGTTCTTC. Its translation is CASSLSRANLNYNEQFF.

This sequence joins TRBV4-1 and TRBJ2-2, with D unresolved. Trimming took 4 bases from V and 6 from J, leaving 12 bases between them. Germline V lookup: CDR1 MGHRA, CDR2 YSYEKL. The CDR3 totals 14 residues. The DNA of the CDR3 is TGCGCCAGCAGCCCAGGCGCCATAGCCGGGGAGCTGTTTTTT. Translating gives CASSPGAIAGELFF.

This clone showed up just a few times. The chain carries TRBV5-6 and TRBJ2-7, with D unresolved. Germline V CDR1 and CDR2: SGHDT, YYEEEE. V shed 2 bases and J shed 0 bases, with 12 bases lying between them. The CDR3 contains 15 residues. The CDR3 protein is CASSFSQASSYEQYF. The DNA for the CDR3 is TGTGCCAGCAGCTTTAGCCAGGCGAGCTCCTACGAGCAGTACTTC.

J is TRBJ2-3 and V is TRBV15; 8 positions agree with TRBD1. The CDR3 totals 14 residues. After removal of 4 bases from V and 4 bases from J, the junction contained 4 bases not matched to a gene. Germline V gene data show CDR1 as LNHNV and CDR2 as YYDKDF (reference sequence). The DNA of the CDR3 is TGTGCCACCAGCATACAGGGGGTCCCAGATACGCAGTATTTT. This gives the protein CATSIQGVPDTQYF.

The rearrangement links TRBV12-5 to TRBJ2-3; D call uncertain. Between the trimmed V and J ends, which lost 1 base and 2 bases, there was a span of 10 bases. The germline CDR1 and CDR2 sequences are LGHNT and FRNRAP. The length of the CDR3 is 15 residues. CDR3 DNA: TGTGCTAGTGGTTTGGACGGATCAAACACAGATACGCAGTATTTT. Amino acid sequence: CASGLDGSNTDTQYF.